This is a list of T cell receptor beta chains from one sample in a study of blood T cells in healthy people across ages. TCRdb processed the 5' RACE reads anew with MiXCR; each CDR3 protein has one entry. The table records about 800,000 distinct CDR3 sequences, roughly 25% of them present only once. These same records also appear under a second study, on T cells of mothers and their children.

The sequencing input was blood. The receptors were sampled from a boy younger than 18 in good health. Both conserved end residues are part of each CDR3. A D gene is named only where the DNA matches it firmly. Clone size is shown for a subset of rows, as once, few, many or a class of expanded clone.

CDR3: CASSPLLLTGRQANEQFF; DNA: TGTGCCAGCAGCCCACTCCTCCTTACAGGGCGCCAAGCCAATGAGCAGTTCTTC; size: few; V: TRBV7-2; D: NA; length: 18; J: TRBJ2-1
CDR3: CSPKGQGAVNSPLHF; DNA: TGCAGCCCGAAGGGGCAGGGGGCTGTAAATTCACCCCTCCACTTT; size: many; V: TRBV20-1; D: TRBD1; length: 15; J: TRBJ1-6
CDR3: CASNLRQGVNQPQHF; DNA: TGTGCCAGCAACCTGAGACAGGGTGTCAATCAGCCCCAGCATTTT; size: few; V: TRBV28; D: TRBD1; length: 15; J: TRBJ1-5
CDR3: CASSRTWDEQYF; DNA: TGTGCCAGCAGTCGGACCTGGGACGAGCAGTACTTC; size: NA; V: TRBV7-9; D: NA; length: 12; J: TRBJ2-7
CDR3: CASSVGLAGQGGQFF; DNA: TGTGCCAGCAGCGTAGGGCTAGCGGGCCAAGGGGGGCAGTTCTTC; size: NA; V: TRBV9; D: TRBD2; length: 15; J: TRBJ2-1
CDR3: CSAFSPGQGSYEQYF; DNA: TGCAGCGCCTTTTCCCCGGGACAGGGGTCCTACGAGCAGTACTTC; size: NA; V: TRBV29-1; D: TRBD1; length: 15; J: TRBJ2-7
CDR3: CSARPHEFTDTQYF; DNA: TGCAGTGCTAGACCACACGAATTCACAGATACGCAGTATTTT; size: NA; V: TRBV20-1; D: NA; length: 14; J: TRBJ2-3
CDR3: CASSLSDTFYGYTF; DNA: TGTGCCAGCAGTTTAAGTGATACCTTCTATGGCTACACCTTC; size: NA; V: TRBV12-3/TRBV12-4; D: NA; length: 14; J: TRBJ1-2
CDR3: CAIRGQEEDGYTF; DNA: TGTGCCATCAGGGGACAGGAGGAGGATGGCTACACCTTC; size: few; V: TRBV10-3; D: TRBD1; length: 13; J: TRBJ1-2
CDR3: CASSPQVDQGYTF; DNA: TGTGCCAGCAGCCCCCAGGTCGATCAGGGCTACACCTTC; size: few; V: TRBV28; D: NA; length: 13; J: TRBJ1-2
CDR3: CSARDAGGITYEQCF; DNA: TGCAGTGCTAGAGATGCGGGGGGAATAACCTACGAGCAGTGCTTC; size: NA; V: TRBV20-1; D: TRBD2; length: 15; J: TRBJ2-7
CDR3: CSARTGQSRRGNTEAFF; DNA: TGCAGTGCCAGGACAGGGCAGTCCCGGAGGGGGAACACTGAAGCTTTCTTT; size: few; V: TRBV20-1; D: TRBD1; length: 17; J: TRBJ1-1
CDR3: CAVGRQQSPLHF; DNA: TGTGCAGTGGGAAGGCAGCAGTCACCCCTCCACTTT; size: NA; V: TRBV6-6; D: NA; length: 12; J: TRBJ1-6
CDR3: CASSYRWAPSSQRPKTGELFF; DNA: TGTGCCAGCAGTTATCGGTGGGCCCCCAGCTCACAAAGACCTAAGACCGGGGAGCTGTTTTTT; size: NA; V: TRBV6-5; D: NA; length: 21; J: TRBJ2-2
CDR3: CASSLVWGEDYGYTF; DNA: TGTGCCAGCAGCTTGGTTTGGGGGGAAGACTATGGCTACACCTTC; size: few; V: TRBV5-6; D: NA; length: 15; J: TRBJ1-2
CDR3: CASSYGANGALHF; DNA: TGCGCCAGCTCCTACGGGGCCAACGGGGCCCTCCACTTT; size: few; V: TRBV5-1; D: NA; length: 13; J: TRBJ1-6
CDR3: CASSPSGSGELFF; DNA: TGTGCCAGCAGCCCATCTGGTTCCGGGGAGCTGTTTTTT; size: few; V: TRBV7-9; D: NA; length: 13; J: TRBJ2-2
CDR3: CASSSFQGREKLFF; DNA: TGTGCCAGCAGTTCTTTCCAGGGACGGGAAAAACTGTTTTTT; size: NA; V: TRBV28; D: NA; length: 14; J: TRBJ1-4
CDR3: CASSDLPDSSYGYTF; DNA: TGTGCCAGCAGTGACCTCCCAGACTCTAGTTATGGCTACACCTTC; size: NA; V: TRBV6-4; D: NA; length: 15; J: TRBJ1-2
CDR3: CASSLSGGDRVSYEQYF; DNA: TGTGCCAGCAGTTTATCGGGGGGGGACAGGGTCTCCTACGAGCAGTACTTC; size: few; V: TRBV27; D: TRBD1; length: 17; J: TRBJ2-7
CDR3: CSAERGDGQFF; DNA: TGCAGTGCAGAGCGGGGGGATGGGCAGTTCTTC; size: few; V: TRBV20-1; D: TRBD2; length: 11; J: TRBJ2-1
CDR3: CASSYSGLGETQYF; DNA: TGTGCCAGCAGTTACTCGGGACTTGGTGAGACCCAGTACTTC; size: NA; V: TRBV6-5; D: NA; length: 14; J: TRBJ2-5
CDR3: CASSQVADYYEQYF; DNA: TGTGCCAGCAGCCAAGTCGCAGACTACTACGAGCAGTACTTC; size: few; V: TRBV3-1; D: NA; length: 14; J: TRBJ2-7
CDR3: CASAGLGYNEQFF; DNA: TGCGCCAGCGCGGGACTAGGATACAATGAGCAGTTCTTC; size: NA; V: TRBV5-1; D: TRBD2; length: 13; J: TRBJ2-1
CDR3: CSAEGREETQYF; DNA: TGCAGTGCGGAGGGGCGGGAAGAGACCCAGTACTTC; size: NA; V: TRBV20-1; D: NA; length: 12; J: TRBJ2-5
CDR3: CASLLRQTDTQYF; DNA: TGTGCCAGTCTACTTAGACAGACAGATACGCAGTATTTT; size: few; V: TRBV18; D: NA; length: 13; J: TRBJ2-3
CDR3: CASSVRDRGGPQYF; DNA: TGCGCCAGCAGCGTGAGGGACAGGGGTGGTCCCCAGTACTTC; size: NA; V: TRBV5-1; D: TRBD1; length: 14; J: TRBJ2-5